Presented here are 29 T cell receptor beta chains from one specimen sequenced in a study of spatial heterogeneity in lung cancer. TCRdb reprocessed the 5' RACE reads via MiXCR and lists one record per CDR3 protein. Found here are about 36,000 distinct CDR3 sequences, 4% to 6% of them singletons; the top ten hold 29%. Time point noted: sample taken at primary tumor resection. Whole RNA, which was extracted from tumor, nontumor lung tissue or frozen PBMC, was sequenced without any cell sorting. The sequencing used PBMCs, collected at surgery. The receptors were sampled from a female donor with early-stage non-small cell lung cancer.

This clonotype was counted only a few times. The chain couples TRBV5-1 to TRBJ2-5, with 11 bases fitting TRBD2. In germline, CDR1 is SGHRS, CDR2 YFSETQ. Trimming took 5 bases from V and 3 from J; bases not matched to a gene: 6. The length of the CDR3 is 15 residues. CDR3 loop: CASRLAGGPEETQYF. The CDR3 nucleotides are TGCGCCAGCAGGCTAGCGGGAGGCCCGGAAGAGACCCAGTACTTC.

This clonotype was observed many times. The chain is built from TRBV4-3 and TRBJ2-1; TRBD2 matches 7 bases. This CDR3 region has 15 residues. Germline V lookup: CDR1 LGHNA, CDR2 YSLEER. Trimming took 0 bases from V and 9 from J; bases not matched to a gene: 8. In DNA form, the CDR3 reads TGCGCCAGCAGCCAAGAAGGGGCAGGGAGGGGTGAGCAGTTCTTC. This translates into CASSQEGAGRGEQFF.

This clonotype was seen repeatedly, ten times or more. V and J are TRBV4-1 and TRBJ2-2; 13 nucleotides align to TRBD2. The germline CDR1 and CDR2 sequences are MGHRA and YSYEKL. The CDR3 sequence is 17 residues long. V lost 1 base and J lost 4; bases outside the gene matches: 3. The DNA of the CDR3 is TGCGCCAGCAGCCAAGGACTAGCGGGGGGCCCCACCGGGGAGCTGTTTTTT. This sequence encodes CASSQGLAGGPTGELFF.

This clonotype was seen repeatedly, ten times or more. The CDR3 spells CASSSWTGQETQYF. The CDR3 DNA reads as TGTGCCAGCAGCTCGTGGACGGGCCAAGAGACCCAGTACTTC. The rearrangement joins TRBV7-2 to TRBJ2-5; D is undetermined. The germline V and J ends were trimmed by 4 bases and 1 base, with 10 bases remaining between them. CDR3 length: 14 residues. Germline CDR1 SGHTA, CDR2 FQGNSA.

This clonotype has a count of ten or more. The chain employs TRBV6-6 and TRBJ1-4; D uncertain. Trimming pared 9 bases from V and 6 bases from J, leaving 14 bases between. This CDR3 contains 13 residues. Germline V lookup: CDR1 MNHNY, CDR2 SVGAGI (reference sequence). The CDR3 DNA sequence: TGTGCCAGTGAGGGAGAGGGCGATGAAAAACTGTTTTTT. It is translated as CASEGEGDEKLFF.

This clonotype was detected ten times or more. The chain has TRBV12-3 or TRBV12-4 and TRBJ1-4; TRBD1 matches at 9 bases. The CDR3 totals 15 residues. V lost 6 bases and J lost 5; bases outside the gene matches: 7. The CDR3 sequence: CASRPGTGQNEKLFF. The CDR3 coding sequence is TGTGCCAGCAGACCCGGGACAGGGCAAAATGAAAAACTGTTTTTT.

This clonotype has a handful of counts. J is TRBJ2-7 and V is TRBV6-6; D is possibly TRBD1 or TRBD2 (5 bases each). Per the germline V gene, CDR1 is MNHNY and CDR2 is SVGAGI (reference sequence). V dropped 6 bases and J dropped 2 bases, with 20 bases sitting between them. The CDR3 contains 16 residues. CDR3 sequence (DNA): TGTGCCAGCAGCGGGGCAGGGCTGGGATCAACCTACGAGCAGTACTTC. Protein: CASSGAGLGSTYEQYF.

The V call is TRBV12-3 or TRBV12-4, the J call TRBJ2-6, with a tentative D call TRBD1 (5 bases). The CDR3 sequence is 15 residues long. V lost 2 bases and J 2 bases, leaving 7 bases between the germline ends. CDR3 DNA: TGTGCCAGCAGTTTAAGGGGTACTGGGGCCAACGTCCTGACTTTC. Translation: CASSLRGTGANVLTF.

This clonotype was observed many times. For the CDR3, the DNA is TGCGCCAGCAGCTTGGGAGCGCAAGAGACCCAGTACTTC. Its translation is CASSLGAQETQYF. This sequence joins TRBV5-1 and TRBJ2-5; no reliable D call. The germline CDR1 and CDR2 sequences are SGHRS and YFSETQ. V was trimmed by 0 bases and J by 2 bases, leaving 5 bases between them. This CDR3 is built from 13 residues. Drawing the rest from reference TRBV5-1 and TRBJ2-5, the complete variable domain is KAGVTQTPRYLIKTRGQQVTLSCSPISGHRSVSWYQQTPGQGLQFLFEYFSETQRNKGNFPGRFSGRQFSNSRSEMNVSTLELGDSALYLCASSLGAQETQYFGPGTRLLVL.

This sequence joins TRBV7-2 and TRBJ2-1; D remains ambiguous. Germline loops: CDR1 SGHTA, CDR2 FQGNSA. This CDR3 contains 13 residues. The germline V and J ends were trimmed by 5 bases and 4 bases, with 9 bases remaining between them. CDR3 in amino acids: CASSIDGYNEQFF. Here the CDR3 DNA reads TGTGCCAGCAGCATTGACGGGTACAATGAGCAGTTCTTC.

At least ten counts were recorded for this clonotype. The CDR3: CASSFRRTGSGELFF. CDR3 sequence (DNA): TGTGCCAGCAGCTTCCGACGCACGGGCTCCGGGGAGCTGTTTTTT. This rearrangement joins TRBV7-8 to TRBJ2-2, with no clear D. The length of the CDR3 is 15 residues. Trimming stripped 3 bases from V and 6 bases from J, with 14 bases between. CDR1 SGHVS and CDR2 FQNEAQ come from the germline V gene.

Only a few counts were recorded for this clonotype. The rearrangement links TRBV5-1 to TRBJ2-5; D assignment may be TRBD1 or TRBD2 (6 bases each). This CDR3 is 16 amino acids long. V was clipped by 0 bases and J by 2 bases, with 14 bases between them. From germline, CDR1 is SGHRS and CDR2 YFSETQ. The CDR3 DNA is TGCGCCAGCAGCTTGGGGGCGGGGACATCTCAAGAGACCCAGTACTTC. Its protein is CASSLGAGTSQETQYF.

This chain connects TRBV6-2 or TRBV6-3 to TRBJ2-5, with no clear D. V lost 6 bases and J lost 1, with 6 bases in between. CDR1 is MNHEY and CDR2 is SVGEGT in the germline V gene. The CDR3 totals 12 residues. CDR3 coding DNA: TGTGCCAGCAGGACCCTCCAAGAGACCCAGTACTTC. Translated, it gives CASRTLQETQYF.

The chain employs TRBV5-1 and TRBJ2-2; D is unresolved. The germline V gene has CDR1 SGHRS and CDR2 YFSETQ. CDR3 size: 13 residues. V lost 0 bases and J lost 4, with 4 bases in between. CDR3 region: CASSLEVTGELFF. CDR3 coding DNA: TGCGCCAGCAGCTTGGAGGTCACCGGGGAGCTGTTTTTT.

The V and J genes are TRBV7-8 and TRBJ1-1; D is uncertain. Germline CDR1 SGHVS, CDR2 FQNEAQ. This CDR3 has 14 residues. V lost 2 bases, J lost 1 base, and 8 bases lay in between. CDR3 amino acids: CASSLMPANTEAFF. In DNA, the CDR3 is TGTGCCAGCAGCTTAATGCCCGCGAACACTGAAGCTTTCTTT.

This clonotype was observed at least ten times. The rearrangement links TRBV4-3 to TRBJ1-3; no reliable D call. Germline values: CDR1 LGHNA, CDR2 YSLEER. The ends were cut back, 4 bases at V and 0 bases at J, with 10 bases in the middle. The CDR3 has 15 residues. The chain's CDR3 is CASSLLGPSGNTIYF. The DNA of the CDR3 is TGCGCCAGCAGCCTCCTGGGCCCCTCTGGAAACACCATATATTTT.

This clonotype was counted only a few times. CDR3 sequence: CSVAFHEEGTEAFF. CDR3 DNA sequence: TGCAGCGTCGCCTTTCACGAGGAGGGCACTGAAGCTTTCTTT. This chain joins TRBV29-1 and TRBJ1-1; no firm D call. The length of the CDR3 is 14 residues. Germline CDR1 is SQVTM and CDR2 is ANQGSEA. Trimming pared 6 bases from V and 4 bases from J, leaving 18 bases between.

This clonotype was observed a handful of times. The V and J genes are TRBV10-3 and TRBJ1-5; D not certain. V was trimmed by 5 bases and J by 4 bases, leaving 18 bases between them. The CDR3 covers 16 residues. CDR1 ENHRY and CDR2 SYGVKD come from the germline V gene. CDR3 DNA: TGTGCCATCAGTCCCACCGGGCCCCCCTCGAATCAGCCCCAGCATTTT. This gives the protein CAISPTGPPSNQPQHF.

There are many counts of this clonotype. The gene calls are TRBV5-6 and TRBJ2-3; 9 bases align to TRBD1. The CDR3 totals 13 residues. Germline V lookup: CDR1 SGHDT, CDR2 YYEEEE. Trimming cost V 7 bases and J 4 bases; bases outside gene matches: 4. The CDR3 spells CASGGTGPDTQYF. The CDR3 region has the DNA TGTGCCAGCGGCGGGACAGGGCCAGATACGCAGTATTTT. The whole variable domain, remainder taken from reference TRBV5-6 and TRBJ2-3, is DAGVTQSPTHLIKTRGQQVTLRCSPKSGHDTVSWYQQALGQGPQFIFQYYEEEERQRGNFPDRFSGHQFPNYSSELNVNALLLGDSALYLCASGGTGPDTQYFGPGTRLTVL.

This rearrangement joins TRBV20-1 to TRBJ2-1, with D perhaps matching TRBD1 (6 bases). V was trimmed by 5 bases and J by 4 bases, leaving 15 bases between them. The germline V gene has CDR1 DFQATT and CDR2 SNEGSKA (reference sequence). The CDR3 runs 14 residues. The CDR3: CSAYRAVGYNEQFF. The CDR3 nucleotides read TGCAGTGCTTACAGGGCGGTGGGATACAATGAGCAGTTCTTC.

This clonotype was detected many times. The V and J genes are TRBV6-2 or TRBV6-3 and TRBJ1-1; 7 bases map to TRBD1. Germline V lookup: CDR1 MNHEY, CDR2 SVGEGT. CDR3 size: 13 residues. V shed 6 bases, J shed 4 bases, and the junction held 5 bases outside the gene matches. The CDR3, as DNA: TGTGCCAGCAGACACAGGGGTGGCACTGAAGCTTTCTTT. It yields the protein CASRHRGGTEAFF.

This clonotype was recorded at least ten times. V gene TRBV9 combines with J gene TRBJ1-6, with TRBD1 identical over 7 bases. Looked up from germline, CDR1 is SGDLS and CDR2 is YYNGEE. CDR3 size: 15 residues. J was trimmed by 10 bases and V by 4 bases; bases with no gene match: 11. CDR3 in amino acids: CASSYDRDSESPLHF. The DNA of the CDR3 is TGTGCCAGCAGCTACGACCGGGACAGTGAGTCACCCCTCCACTTT. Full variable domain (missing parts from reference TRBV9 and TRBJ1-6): DSGVTQTPKHLITATGQRVTLRCSPRSGDLSVYWYQQSLDQGLQFLIQYYNGEERAKGNILERFSAQQFPDLHSELNLSSLELGDSALYFCASSYDRDSESPLHFGNGTRLTVT.

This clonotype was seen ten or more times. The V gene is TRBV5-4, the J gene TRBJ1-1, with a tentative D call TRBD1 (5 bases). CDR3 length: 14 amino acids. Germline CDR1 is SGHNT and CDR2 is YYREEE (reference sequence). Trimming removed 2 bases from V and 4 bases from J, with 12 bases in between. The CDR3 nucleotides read TGTGCCAGCAGCTTCGGAAGGGGAGGCACTGAAGCTTTCTTT. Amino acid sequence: CASSFGRGGTEAFF.

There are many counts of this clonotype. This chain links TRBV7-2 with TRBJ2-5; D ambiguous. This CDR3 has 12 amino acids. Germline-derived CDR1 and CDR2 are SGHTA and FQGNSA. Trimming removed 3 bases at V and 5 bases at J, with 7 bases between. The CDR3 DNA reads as TGTGCCAGCAGCTTGGCCCTGGAGACCCAGTACTTC. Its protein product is CASSLALETQYF.

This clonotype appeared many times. CDR3 nucleotides: TGTGCCAGCAGCTTAGCTGGGACAAGGTACACCTTC. Translated, it gives CASSLAGTRYTF. This rearrangement joins TRBV13 to TRBJ1-2; a weak D match, TRBD1 (6 bases). Germline CDR1 and CDR2: PRHDT and FYEKMQ (reference sequence). The CDR3 contains 12 residues. V was clipped by 1 base and J by 11 bases, with 11 bases between them.

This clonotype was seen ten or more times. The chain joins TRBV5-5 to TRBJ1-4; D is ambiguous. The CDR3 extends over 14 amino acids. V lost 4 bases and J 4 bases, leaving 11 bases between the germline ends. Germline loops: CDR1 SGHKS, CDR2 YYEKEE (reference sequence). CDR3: CASSLRTGNEKLFF. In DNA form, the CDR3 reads TGTGCCAGCAGCCTGCGGACGGGTAATGAAAAACTGTTTTTT. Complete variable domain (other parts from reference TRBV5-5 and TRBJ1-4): DAGVTQSPTHLIKTRGQQVTLRCSPISGHKSVSWYQQVLGQGPQFIFQYYEKEERGRGNFPDRFSARQFPNYSSELNVNALLLGDSALYLCASSLRTGNEKLFFGSGTQLSVL.

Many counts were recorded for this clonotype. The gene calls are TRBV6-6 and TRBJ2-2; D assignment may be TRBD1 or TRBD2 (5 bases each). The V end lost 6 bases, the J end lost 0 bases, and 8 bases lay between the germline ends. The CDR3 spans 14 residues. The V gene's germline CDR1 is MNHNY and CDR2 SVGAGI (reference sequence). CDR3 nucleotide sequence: TGTGCCAGCAGAATGGGACCGAACACCGGGGAGCTGTTTTTT. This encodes CASRMGPNTGELFF.

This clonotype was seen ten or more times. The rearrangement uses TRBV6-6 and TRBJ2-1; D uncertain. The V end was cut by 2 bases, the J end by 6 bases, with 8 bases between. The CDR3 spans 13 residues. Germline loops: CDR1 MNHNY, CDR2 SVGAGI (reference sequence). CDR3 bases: TGTGCCAGCAGTTACATGGCCGCCAATGAGCAGTTCTTC. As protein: CASSYMAANEQFF.

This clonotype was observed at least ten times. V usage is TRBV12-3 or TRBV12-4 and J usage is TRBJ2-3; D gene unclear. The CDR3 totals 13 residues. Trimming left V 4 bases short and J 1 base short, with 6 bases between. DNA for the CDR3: TGTGCCAGCAGTTCTCGCGGCACAGATACGCAGTATTTT. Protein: CASSSRGTDTQYF.